A selection of T cell receptor beta chains follows, all from one sample in a study of T cell repertoires in cytomegalovirus infection. TCRdb processed the reads anew with MiXCR; each CDR3 protein has one entry. The table shows about 110,000 distinct CDR3 sequences, with roughly a tenth occurring only once. These receptors' antigens are unknown. Source material: PBMCs, sequenced either directly or after in vitro stimulation (not recorded which). The receptor source for this set is a human donor in good health (CMV status not recorded). Some clones in this sample may be carry-over from other donors' samples. Both conserved end residues are part of each CDR3. D genes are given only for firm matches. Not all rows give a size; the values are once, few, many and, for expanded clones, a class.

d_call	j_call	clone_size	v_call	cdr3_nt	cdr3_aa
TRBD2	TRBJ2-1	NA	TRBV6-2/TRBV6-3	TGTGCCAGCAGTTACCCCCGACTAGCGGGAGTCGACGAGCAGTTCTTC	CASSYPRLAGVDEQFF
TRBD2	TRBJ2-3	many	TRBV7-2	TGTGCCAGCAGCGTTACTAGCGGGAGGGGAGATACGCAGTATTTT	CASSVTSGRGDTQYF
TRBD2	TRBJ2-5	NA	TRBV3-1	TGTGCCAGCAGCCCGACTAGCGGCCTACAAGAGACCCAGTACTTC	CASSPTSGLQETQYF
TRBD1	TRBJ1-2	NA	TRBV6-5	TGTGCCAGCAGTTACTTGACAGGGTCCGGCTATGGCTACACCTTC	CASSYLTGSGYGYTF
TRBD1	TRBJ1-2	NA	TRBV7-9	TGTGCCAGCAGCTTAACAGGGGGGAGGGACTATGGCTACACCTTC	CASSLTGGRDYGYTF
NA	TRBJ2-1	NA	TRBV11-2	TGTGCCAGCAGCCCGAACCCCAAGGGGGTCGGTGAGCAGTTCTTC	CASSPNPKGVGEQFF
TRBD1	TRBJ2-6	many	TRBV2	TGTGCCAGCACGCCGGGACAGGGCGTTTCTGGGGCCAACGTCCTGACTTTC	CASTPGQGVSGANVLTF
TRBD1	TRBJ2-3	few	TRBV30	TGTGCCTGGTTGGCCGGGACAGGAGCCCTCTTT	CAWLAGTGALF
NA	TRBJ2-7	NA	TRBV7-9	TGTGCCAGCAGCGCGCAGGGGCGCCCCTACGAGCAGTACTTC	CASSAQGRPYEQYF
NA	TRBJ1-1	few	TRBV6-1	TGTGCCAGTTACAGGGTTTCCACTGAAGCTTTCTTT	CASYRVSTEAFF
NA	TRBJ1-5	few	TRBV6-2/TRBV6-3	TGTGCCAGCAGGCAGATTACCGGGACTCACAATCAGCCCCAGCATTTT	CASRQITGTHNQPQHF
TRBD2	TRBJ2-7	few	TRBV6-6	TGTGCCAGCCTAACCACTAGCGGGAGCCCCTACGAGCAGTACTTC	CASLTTSGSPYEQYF